Below are 22 T cell receptor beta chains sequenced from a single sample in a study of blood T cells in healthy people across ages. A J-beta primer mix and a sample-barcoded 5' primer were used in a second PCR of roughly 6 to 12 cycles. TCRdb ran MiXCR on the 5' RACE reads and lists one entry per CDR3 protein. The table has 650,000 to 1,000,000 distinct CDR3 sequences, 35% to 40% seen once. Sequencing was done on a sample of blood. Every receptor here comes from a man between 18 and 35 years old in good health.

The chain employs TRBV7-2 and TRBJ2-5, with TRBD2 matching over 9 bases. The closer fit of TRBJ2-7 to the DNA end suggests the J call may be wrong. Per the germline V gene, CDR1 is SGHTA and CDR2 is FQGNSA. This CDR3 has 14 residues. CDR3 DNA sequence: TGTGCCAGCAGCTTGGTGCGGGGGGGCTCCGAGCAGTACTTC. Translating it yields CASSLVRGGSEQYF.

In its sample, this clonotype was seen a few times. J is TRBJ2-1 and V is TRBV6-5; the D gene is possibly TRBD2 (6 bases). The length of the CDR3 is 16 residues. V was clipped by 0 bases and J by 3 bases, with 12 bases between them. Germline V gene sequence: CDR1 MNHEY, CDR2 SVGAGI. The CDR3 reads CASSYSAGLNYNEQFF. CDR3 DNA sequence: TGTGCCAGCAGTTACTCGGCGGGGCTCAACTACAATGAGCAGTTCTTC.

The chain is built from TRBV6-5 and TRBJ2-1; weak D call: TRBD2 (6 bases). From germline, CDR1 is MNHEY and CDR2 SVGAGI. The CDR3 has 14 amino acids. V dropped 3 bases and J dropped 9 bases, with 15 bases sitting between them. CDR3 nucleotides: TGTGCCAGCAGTTATGGCCGCGGGGCCCGTGAGCAGTTCTTC. It is translated as CASSYGRGAREQFF.

V usage is TRBV7-9 and J usage is TRBJ1-2; TRBD1 aligns across 10 bases. This CDR3 has 16 amino acids. Trimming took 5 bases from V and 4 from J; bases not matched to a gene: 10. Germline assignment: CDR1 SEHNR and CDR2 FQNEAQ (reference sequence). In nucleotides, the CDR3 is TGTGCCAGCAGCCCCCTAAATGGACAGGGGGTCTATGGCTACACCTTC. Residues: CASSPLNGQGVYGYTF.

This chain links TRBV7-2 with TRBJ2-5, with TRBD2 matching 8 bases. Germline CDR1 reads SGHTA; CDR2 reads FQGNSA. The CDR3 runs 16 residues. Trimming cost V 1 base and J 5 bases; bases outside gene matches: 9. The CDR3 DNA sequence: TGTGCCAGCAGCTTAGAAGGCGGGGGGAGTCGGGAGACCCAGTACTTC. Its translation is CASSLEGGGSRETQYF.

This clonotype occurred many times. The chain uses TRBV10-3 and TRBJ2-1; 10 bases fit TRBD2. The CDR3 is made up of 15 amino acids. CDR1 is ENHRY and CDR2 is SYGVKD in the germline V gene. The V segment lost 5 bases and the J segment 3 bases; nucleotides outside the gene matches: 4. CDR3 sequence reads: CAISLAGDLYNEQFF. The CDR3 DNA is TGTGCCATCAGTCTAGCGGGGGATCTCTACAATGAGCAGTTCTTC.

The rearrangement uses TRBV15 and TRBJ2-1, with D possibly matching TRBD1 (5 bases). V was clipped by 7 bases and J by 7 bases, with 8 bases between them. Germline V lookup: CDR1 LNHNV, CDR2 YYDKDF (reference sequence). The CDR3 has 11 residues. In nucleotides, the CDR3 is TGTGCCACCATGGGGCTGAATGAGCAGTTCTTC. This encodes CATMGLNEQFF.

CDR3 in amino acids: CASTPPHRGPNYGYTF. CDR3 sequence (DNA): TGTGCCAGCACCCCACCCCACAGGGGACCTAACTATGGCTACACCTTC. The rearrangement links TRBV13 to TRBJ1-2; 7 bases match TRBD1. Trimming at V came to 7 bases and at J to 0 bases, leaving 11 bases not matched to a gene. Germline V gene lookup returns CDR1 PRHDT and CDR2 FYEKMQ (reference sequence). The CDR3 consists of 16 residues. The full variable domain, rest sourced from reference TRBV13 and TRBJ1-2, is AAGVIQSPRHLIKEKRETATLKCYPIPRHDTVYWYQQGPGQDPQFLISFYEKMQSDKGSIPDRFSAQQFSDYHSELNMSSLELGDSALYFCASTPPHRGPNYGYTFGSGTRLTVV.

This clonotype was detected a few times. The chain is built from TRBV29-1 and TRBJ2-2, with 9 bases fitting TRBD1. The germline V gene encodes CDR1 SQVTM and CDR2 ANQGSEA. After removal of 0 bases from V and 5 bases from J, the junction contained 4 bases not matched to a gene. There are 15 residues in the CDR3. The CDR3 region has the DNA TGCAGCGTTGAAGAGGGGACAGGGAAAACCGGGGAGCTGTTTTTT. It translates to CSVEEGTGKTGELFF.

The J gene is TRBJ2-7, the V gene TRBV7-2; 13 bases agree with TRBD2. The CDR3 extends over 19 amino acids. The V gene end was trimmed by 3 bases and the J gene end by 0 bases; junction bases not matched to a gene: 11. Germline values: CDR1 SGHTA, CDR2 FQGNSA. CDR3: CASSFPSLAGGTSSYEQYF. The DNA of the CDR3 is TGTGCCAGCAGCTTCCCATCACTAGCGGGGGGGACTAGCTCCTACGAGCAGTACTTC.

V is TRBV10-3 and J is TRBJ1-2; perhaps TRBD1 as D (6 bases). Per germline, CDR1 ENHRY and CDR2 SYGVKD. Trimming stripped 9 bases from V and 0 bases from J, with 11 bases between. This CDR3 has 13 amino acids. CDR3: CAIKDSSNYGYTF. The CDR3 DNA reads as TGTGCCATTAAGGACAGCTCTAACTATGGCTACACCTTC.

This clonotype was observed a handful of times. V gene TRBV2 combines with J gene TRBJ2-1; 16 nucleotides line up with TRBD2. The V gene's germline CDR1 is SNHLY and CDR2 FYNNEI. Trimming took 6 bases from V and 0 from J; bases not matched to a gene: 8. This CDR3 is 19 amino acids long. In DNA, the CDR3 is TGTGCCAGCAGGGCCGGGACTAGCGGGGGGGCGAGCTCCTACAATGAGCAGTTCTTC. Translation gives CASRAGTSGGASSYNEQFF.

The chain uses TRBV12-5 and TRBJ2-3, with D perhaps matching TRBD2 (6 bases). The V end was cut by 1 base, the J end by 1 base, with 9 bases between. The CDR3 contains 15 residues. Germline CDR1 is LGHNT and CDR2 is FRNRAP. Here the CDR3 DNA reads TGTGCTAGTGGTTTGGGTCCGGGGGGCACAGATACGCAGTATTTT. It translates to CASGLGPGGTDTQYF.

The chain joins TRBV12-3 or TRBV12-4 to TRBJ2-6; D tentatively reads TRBD1 or TRBD2 (6 bases each). This CDR3 is built from 16 residues. V shed 5 bases and J shed 11 bases, with 22 bases lying between them. The CDR3 loop reads CASSPRPDSPGDVLTF. In DNA, the CDR3 is TGTGCCAGCAGTCCCCGCCCGGACAGTCCGGGGGACGTCCTGACTTTC.

The CDR3 DNA is TGTGCCAGCAGTTTGACCGGCAGCCGGGCAGATACGCAGTATTTT. Its translation is CASSLTGSRADTQYF. This chain uses TRBV12-3 or TRBV12-4 with TRBJ2-3, with unresolved D. The ends were cut back, 3 bases at V and 4 bases at J, with 14 bases in the middle. CDR3 length: 15 amino acids.

This clonotype was recorded once. The J gene is TRBJ1-1, the V gene TRBV20-1, with D tentatively TRBD1 (5 bases). V was pared by 0 bases and J by 4 bases, with 12 bases between. Germline V gene sequence: CDR1 DFQATT, CDR2 SNEGSKA (reference sequence). The CDR3 length is 14 residues. CDR3 nucleotides: TGCAGTGCTAGAGATCAGCAGGGTATCACTGAAGCTTTCTTT. The encoded protein is CSARDQQGITEAFF.

V gene TRBV28 combines with J gene TRBJ2-7; TRBD2 matches 10 bases. The J call may not be correct, given that the DNA end is closer to TRBJ2-5. Germline V gene sequence: CDR1 MDHEN, CDR2 SYDVKM. The length of the CDR3 is 15 residues. The CDR3 spells CASSSPSGSLETQYF. The CDR3 DNA reads as TGTGCCAGCAGTTCCCCTAGCGGGAGCTTGGAGACCCAGTACTTC.

The gene calls are TRBV6-2 or TRBV6-3 and TRBJ1-1, with D unresolved. CDR1 MNHEY and CDR2 SVGEGT come from the germline V gene. V dropped 6 bases and J dropped 6 bases, with 17 bases sitting between them. The length of the CDR3 is 14 residues. The DNA for the CDR3 is TGTGCCAGCAGCCGACCCTCTTCTAACGCTGAAGCTTTCTTT. This gives the protein CASSRPSSNAEAFF.

This clonotype showed up just a few times. The chain recombines TRBV12-3 or TRBV12-4 with TRBJ2-2; a possible D gene is TRBD2 (6 bases). The length of the CDR3 is 15 residues. Trimming took 6 bases from V and 5 from J, leaving 16 bases between them. The CDR3 is CASRADGGRTGELFF. DNA for the CDR3: TGTGCCAGCAGGGCTGACGGAGGGAGGACCGGGGAGCTGTTTTTT.

This sequence joins TRBV4-3 and TRBJ1-1; maybe TRBD1 (5 bases). With 0 bases removed from V and 6 bases from J, the gap between germline ends came to 14 bases. Germline CDR1 and CDR2: LGHNA and YSLEER. This CDR3 is built from 15 residues. The CDR3 bases are TGCGCCAGCAGCCAAGATCGGGGGGGTATTGCTGAAGCTTTCTTT. This gives the protein CASSQDRGGIAEAFF.

In its sample, this clonotype was seen a few times. V is TRBV25-1 and J is TRBJ2-1; no definite D call. The CDR3 totals 14 residues. V gave up 5 bases and J gave up 0 bases, with 8 bases separating them. CDR1 and CDR2 (germline): MGHDK, SYGVNS. CDR3 bases: TGTGCCAGCAGTATAAGAAGCTCCTACAATGAGCAGTTCTTC. This codes for CASSIRSSYNEQFF. Looking up the rest from reference TRBV25-1 and TRBJ2-1 gives the full variable domain: EADIYQTPRYLVIGTGKKITLECSQTMGHDKMYWYQQDPGMELHLIHYSYGVNSTEKGDLSSESTVSRIRTEHFPLTLESARPSHTSQYLCASSIRSSYNEQFFGPGTRLTVL.

The table lists this clonotype with a few counts. This chain joins TRBV5-4 and TRBJ1-5; the match to TRBD1 covers 7 bases. V shed 4 bases, J shed 7 bases, and the junction held 5 bases outside the gene matches. In germline, CDR1 is SGHNT, CDR2 YYREEE (reference sequence). This CDR3 has 13 residues. CDR3 bases: TGTGCCAGCAGCAAGGGGGCGGAACAGCCCCAGCATTTT. Protein: CASSKGAEQPQHF.